The 28 T cell receptor beta chains below come from one sample, sequenced in a study of blood T cell repertoires in COVID-19. TCRdb's copy holds only in-frame clones and misses some; the assay was immunoSEQ multiplex PCR. Of 160,000 or so clones in the sample, 60% to 85% are singletons; the top ten hold roughly 8%. Specimen: peripheral blood. These receptors originate from a woman aged 60 to 75 with COVID-19, enrolled during active disease.

The rearrangement joins TRBV28 to TRBJ2-6, with 7 bases identical to TRBD2. CDR1 and CDR2 from the germline V gene are MDHEN and SYDVKM. The CDR3 length is 17 residues. The ends lost 3 bases at V and 0 bases at J; junction bases unmatched: 5. The CDR3 nucleotides read TGTGCCAGCAGTTTTCAGCGGGGAGCCTCTGGGGCCAACGTCCTGACTTTC. Residues: CASSFQRGASGANVLTF.

This clone was seen more than once but under ten times. The chain employs TRBV28 and TRBJ1-5, with a weak D call TRBD1 (5 bases). CDR1 is MDHEN and CDR2 is SYDVKM in the germline V gene. The V end lost 2 bases, the J end lost 7 bases, and 6 bases lay between the germline ends. The CDR3 runs to 12 residues. The CDR3, as DNA: TGTGCCAGCAGTTTAGACAGCCAGCCCCAGCATTTT. The encoded protein is CASSLDSQPQHF. Full variable domain (remainder filled in from reference TRBV28 and TRBJ1-5): DVKVTQSSRYLVKRTGEKVFLECVQDMDHENMFWYRQDPGLGLRLIYFSYDVKMKEKGDIPEGYSVSREKKERFSLILESASTNQTSMYLCASSLDSQPQHFGDGTRLSIL.

V is TRBV7-5 and J is TRBJ1-5; TRBD1 is the table's D call and was not checked against the DNA. TRBV7-5 counts as a pseudogene. CDR3 length: 18 amino acids. The CDR3 reads CARSSQGFPGPGDQPQHF. CDR3 DNA sequence: TGTGCCAGAAGCTCACAGGGGTTTCCGGGCCCCGGGGATCAGCCCCAGCATTTT.

This chain links TRBV18 with TRBJ2-7, with a weak D call TRBD1 (5 bases). Trimming took 1 base from V and 5 from J, leaving 9 bases between them. Germline CDR1 and CDR2: KGHSH and LQKENI. This CDR3 contains 13 residues. The CDR3 nucleotides read TGTGCCAGCTCACCACTTAGGGGTGACGAGCAGTACGTC. Translated, it gives CASSPLRGDEQYV.

This clone was seen more than once but under ten times. This rearrangement joins TRBV3-1 (or the pseudogene TRBV3-2) to TRBJ2-7, with 7 bases lining up with TRBD1. CDR1 is LGHDT and CDR2 is YNNKEL in the germline V gene (reference sequence). V lost 0 bases to trimming and J lost 8 bases; unmatched junction nucleotides: 10. The CDR3 is made up of 15 amino acids. The CDR3 reads CASSQDQATGRQQYV. CDR3 coding DNA: TGTGCCAGCAGCCAAGATCAAGCGACAGGGCGTCAGCAGTACGTC.

The genes are TRBV28 and TRBJ1-6, with a possible D match to TRBD1 (6 bases). V lost 3 bases and J 6 bases, leaving 12 bases between the germline ends. This CDR3 comprises 15 residues. Germline V gives CDR1 MDHEN, CDR2 SYDVKM. CDR3 region: CASSLSGGINSPLHF. The CDR3 nucleotides read TGTGCCAGCAGTTTGTCGGGGGGCATTAATTCACCCCTCCACTTT.

This clone is a singleton in its sample. The chain joins TRBV5-1 to TRBJ2-3, with unresolved D. V dropped 4 bases and J dropped 4 bases, with 13 bases sitting between them. The germline V gene encodes CDR1 SGHRS and CDR2 YFSETQ. This CDR3 comprises 14 residues. The CDR3 sequence: CASSPTSFSDTQYF. The DNA of the CDR3 is TGCGCCAGCAGCCCAACCAGTTTTTCAGATACGCAGTATTTT.

The V gene is TRBV6-5, the J gene TRBJ2-3; TRBD1 might be the D (6 bases). Deletions cut 8 bases from V and 6 bases from J, with 21 bases between. Germline V lookup: CDR1 MNHEY, CDR2 SVGAGI. This CDR3 is 15 amino acids long. CDR3: CASDIGGQPWDTQYF. The CDR3 DNA sequence: TGTGCCAGCGACATAGGGGGTCAACCGTGGGATACGCAGTATTTT.

The V call is TRBV5-1, the J call TRBJ1-1; TRBD1 aligns across 11 bases. Germline CDR1 is SGHRS and CDR2 is YFSETQ. This CDR3 region has 14 residues. The ends lost 3 bases at V and 5 bases at J; junction bases unmatched: 3. The CDR3 DNA reads as TGCGCCAGCAGCTGGACAGGGGGCGGAACTGAAGCTTTCTTT. Encoded protein: CASSWTGGGTEAFF.

V gene TRBV27 combines with J gene TRBJ2-2; 10 bases fit TRBD2. The CDR3 length is 17 residues. The V gene's germline CDR1 is MNHEY and CDR2 SMNVEV (reference sequence). The trim removed 4 bases at V and 1 base at J, leaving 6 bases unmatched. CDR3 bases: TGTGCCAGCAGTTCCCCCAAGCGGGGGGGGAACACCGGGGAGCTGTTTTTT. Residues: CASSSPKRGGNTGELFF.

The V gene is TRBV5-1, the J gene TRBJ1-3; 8 nucleotides line up with TRBD1. Germline CDR1 and CDR2: SGHRS and YFSETQ. Unmatched junction bases numbered 22, after V lost 5 bases and J lost 0 bases. This CDR3 has 21 amino acids. As DNA, the CDR3 is TGCGCCAGCAGTCTTTCTCCACGGACAGGGAACCGCTTAAGCTCTGGAAACACCATATATTTT. Protein: CASSLSPRTGNRLSSGNTIYF. Complete variable domain (other parts from reference TRBV5-1 and TRBJ1-3): KAGVTQTPRYLIKTRGQQVTLSCSPISGHRSVSWYQQTPGQGLQFLFEYFSETQRNKGNFPGRFSGRQFSNSRSEMNVSTLELGDSALYLCASSLSPRTGNRLSSGNTIYFGEGSWLTVV.

The chain carries TRBV5-4 and TRBJ2-3; 8 bases are a match to TRBD2. This CDR3 is built from 16 residues. The V gene end was trimmed by 4 bases and the J gene end by 4 bases; junction bases not matched to a gene: 11. The germline V gene encodes CDR1 SGHNT and CDR2 YYREEE (reference sequence). The CDR3 loop reads CASSTPGTRVPDTQYF. CDR3 sequence (DNA): TGTGCCAGCAGCACTCCAGGGACTAGGGTCCCAGATACGCAGTATTTT.

V usage is TRBV6-6 and J usage is TRBJ1-5, with TRBD1 matching over 8 bases. Germline-derived CDR1 and CDR2 are MNHNY and SVGAGI (reference sequence). Trimming took 4 bases from V and 7 from J; bases not matched to a gene: 12. This CDR3 has 16 amino acids. This chain's CDR3 is CASSFGTGPQGQPQHF. The CDR3 DNA follows: TGTGCCAGCAGTTTCGGGACAGGTCCACAGGGCCAGCCCCAGCATTTT.

The chain employs TRBV5-4 and TRBJ2-5; TRBD1 matches at 9 bases. Looked up from germline, CDR1 is SGHNT and CDR2 is YYREEE (reference sequence). With 3 bases clipped from V and 4 bases from J, the junction kept 10 bases outside the gene matches. The CDR3 consists of 16 residues. The CDR3 bases are TGTGCCAGCAGCTCGGTCCGGGGACAGGGTCGAGAGACCCAGTACTTC. Amino acid sequence: CASSSVRGQGRETQYF.

The chain combines TRBV7-2 with TRBJ2-1, with 8 nucleotides matching TRBD2. Germline-derived CDR1 and CDR2 are SGHTA and FQGNSA. This CDR3 comprises 14 residues. V dropped 3 bases and J dropped 9; count of bases not matched to a gene: 7. The CDR3 coding sequence is TGTGCCAGCAGCTTTAACGGGAGGGCCGCTGAGCAGTTCTTC. It is translated as CASSFNGRAAEQFF.

The chain joins TRBV5-1 to TRBJ1-2; D is perhaps TRBD1 (6 bases). Trimming removed 0 bases from V and 3 bases from J, with 12 bases in between. Germline CDR1 and CDR2: SGHRS and YFSETQ. CDR3 length equals 15 residues. CDR3 sequence: CASSLVQGGDYGYTF. The CDR3 bases are TGCGCCAGCAGCTTGGTACAGGGTGGAGACTATGGCTACACCTTC. Using reference TRBV5-1 and TRBJ1-2 for the parts outside the CDR3, the full variable domain is KAGVTQTPRYLIKTRGQQVTLSCSPISGHRSVSWYQQTPGQGLQFLFEYFSETQRNKGNFPGRFSGRQFSNSRSEMNVSTLELGDSALYLCASSLVQGGDYGYTFGSGTRLTVV.

The chain is built from TRBV11-2 and TRBJ2-2; 9 bases fit TRBD2. CDR3 length equals 15 residues. Germline values: CDR1 SGHAT, CDR2 FQNNGV. Trimming cost V 1 base and J 7 bases; bases outside gene matches: 4. The CDR3 DNA sequence: TGTGCCAGCAGCTTAGTCGGACTAGCGAACGGGGAGCTGTTTTTT. Amino acids: CASSLVGLANGELFF.

This sequence joins TRBV12-3 or TRBV12-4 and TRBJ1-4, with D uncertain. The V gene lost 5 bases and the J gene lost 7 bases, with 8 bases spanning the gap. The CDR3 extends over 12 amino acids. The CDR3 DNA is TGTGCCAGCAGTACCCTAGTTGAAAAACTGTTTTTT. Its translation is CASSTLVEKLFF.

The chain recombines TRBV27 with TRBJ1-6, with TRBD1 as a possible D gene (6 bases). CDR1 is MNHEY, CDR2 SMNVEV, per germline (reference sequence). Trimming took 6 bases from V and 0 from J, leaving 15 bases between them. This CDR3 comprises 17 residues. The CDR3 DNA is TGTGCCAGCAGCCAATACAGGGTTAGCTCCTATAATTCACCCCTCCACTTT. Translating it yields CASSQYRVSSYNSPLHF.

The genes are TRBV6-5 and TRBJ1-5; D is uncertain. The CDR3 covers 13 residues. The ends were cut back, 5 bases at V and 4 bases at J, with 9 bases in the middle. Germline CDR1 is MNHEY and CDR2 is SVGAGI. The CDR3 protein is CASSLSRNQPQHF. CDR3 DNA: TGTGCCAGCAGTCTTAGTCGGAATCAGCCCCAGCATTTT.

The rearrangement links TRBV10-3 to TRBJ1-2, with unresolved D. The V gene lost 0 bases and the J gene lost 2 bases, with 4 bases spanning the gap. The CDR3 loop spans 13 amino acids. Germline V lookup: CDR1 ENHRY, CDR2 SYGVKD. Written as DNA, the CDR3 is TGTGCCATCAGTGAGTCTACAAACTATGGCTACACCTTC. It is translated as CAISESTNYGYTF.

The chain joins TRBV29-1 to TRBJ2-7, with D perhaps TRBD2 (5 bases). Trimming pared 0 bases from V and 6 bases from J, leaving 6 bases between. The CDR3 spans 11 residues. Germline-derived CDR1 and CDR2 are SQVTM and ANQGSEA. The chain's CDR3 is CSVEEGAEQYV. The CDR3 coding sequence is TGCAGCGTTGAAGAGGGAGCCGAGCAGTACGTC.

This clone came up once. This chain joins TRBV27 and TRBJ1-5; 10 nucleotides match TRBD1. Trimming removed 5 bases from V and 3 bases from J; junction bases left unmatched: 10. The CDR3 is made up of 17 amino acids. Germline CDR1 and CDR2: MNHEY and SMNVEV (reference sequence). In nucleotides, the CDR3 is TGTGCCAGCAGTCCGACAGGGGGCGGATTAAACAATCAGCCCCAGCATTTT. This translates into CASSPTGGGLNNQPQHF.

This rearrangement joins TRBV5-1 to TRBJ2-5; 7 bases align to TRBD1. Germline-derived CDR1 and CDR2 are SGHRS and YFSETQ. The CDR3 is made up of 14 amino acids. The trim removed 6 bases at V and 2 bases at J, leaving 7 bases unmatched. In DNA form, the CDR3 reads TGCGCCAGCAAGGGGGCAGCTCGACAAGAGACCCAGTACTTC. This translates into CASKGAARQETQYF.

The chain recombines TRBV14 with TRBJ2-4; 8 bases are a match to TRBD1. V lost 3 bases and J lost 0; bases outside the gene matches: 4. CDR3 size: 16 residues. Germline V gene data show CDR1 as SGHDN and CDR2 as FVKESK. In DNA, the CDR3 is TGTGCCAGCAGCCAGGCAGGGGGCGAAGCCAAAAACATTCAGTACTTC. It specifies CASSQAGGEAKNIQYF.

The chain has TRBV5-1 and TRBJ2-3, with 8 nucleotides matching TRBD1. Germline trimming cut 4 bases from V and 2 bases from J; bases unmatched to any gene: 9. The length of the CDR3 is 16 residues. Germline lookup yields CDR1 SGHRS and CDR2 YFSETQ. CDR3 nucleotides: TGCGCCAGCAGCGTTCCAGGGGGCGGGAACACAGATACGCAGTATTTT. The encoded protein is CASSVPGGGNTDTQYF.

The chain is built from TRBV3-1 (or the pseudogene TRBV3-2) and TRBJ1-4; D uncertain. V gave up 3 bases and J gave up 5 bases, with 10 bases separating them. Germline CDR1 LGHDT, CDR2 YNNKEL (reference sequence). This CDR3 comprises 14 residues. DNA for the CDR3: TGTGCCAGCAGCCAGCGAAACCTAAATGAAAAACTGTTTTTT. Encoded protein: CASSQRNLNEKLFF.

This clone was observed once. The rearrangement joins TRBV19 to TRBJ2-2, with D possibly being TRBD1 (6 bases). From germline, CDR1 is LNHDA and CDR2 SQIVND (reference sequence). The germline V and J ends were trimmed by 3 bases and 7 bases, with 18 bases remaining between them. The CDR3 spans 16 residues. The CDR3 sequence is CASSMWTDGTNGELFF. The CDR3 DNA reads TGTGCCAGTAGTATGTGGACGGATGGGACAAACGGGGAGCTGTTTTTT. The whole variable domain, remainder taken from reference TRBV19 and TRBJ2-2, is DGGITQSPKYLFRKEGQNVTLSCEQNLNHDAMYWYRQDPGQGLRLIYYSQIVNDFQKGDIAEGYSVSREKKESFPLTVTSAQKNPTAFYLCASSMWTDGTNGELFFGEGSRLTVL.